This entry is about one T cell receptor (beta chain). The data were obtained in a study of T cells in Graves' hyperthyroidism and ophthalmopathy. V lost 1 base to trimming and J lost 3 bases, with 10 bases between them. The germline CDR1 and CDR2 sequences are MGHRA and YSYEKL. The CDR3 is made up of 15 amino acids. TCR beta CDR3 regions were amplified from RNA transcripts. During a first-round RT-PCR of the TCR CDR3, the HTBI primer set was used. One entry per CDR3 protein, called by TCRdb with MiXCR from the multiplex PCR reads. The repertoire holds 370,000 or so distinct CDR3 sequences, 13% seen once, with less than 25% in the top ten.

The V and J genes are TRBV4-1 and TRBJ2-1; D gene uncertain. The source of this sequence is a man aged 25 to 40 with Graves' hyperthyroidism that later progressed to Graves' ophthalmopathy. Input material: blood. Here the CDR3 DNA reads TGCGCCAGCAGCCAAGCAATGGGAAGCTACAATGAGCAGTTCTTC. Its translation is CASSQAMGSYNEQFF.